This T cell receptor beta chain was profiled in a study of cytomegalovirus exposure and HLA in healthy donors. Study-level findings and limits: In a later analysis, at a false discovery rate of 0.05, about 15,000 TCR beta sequences were associated with HLA alleles.

Details on this clone: Its antigen remains unknown.

The PCR used 60 Vbeta and 13 Jbeta primers. Measured with immunoSEQ multiplex PCR; TCRdb has only the in-frame clones, and not every one. The table shows 100,000 to 150,000 clones, with roughly 80% occurring only once. The CDR3 spans 14 residues. Germline CDR1 is MNHEY and CDR2 is SVGAGI. V gave up 5 bases and J gave up 3 bases, with 8 bases separating them. This TCR came from a man aged 18-30 years in good health and CMV-seropositive. Sequencing was performed on PBMCs. The chain carries TRBV6-5 and TRBJ1-6, with D perhaps TRBD1 (5 bases). CDR3 DNA sequence: TGTGCCAGCAGTATACAGGACTATAATTCACCCCTCCACTTT. This codes for CASSIQDYNSPLHF.